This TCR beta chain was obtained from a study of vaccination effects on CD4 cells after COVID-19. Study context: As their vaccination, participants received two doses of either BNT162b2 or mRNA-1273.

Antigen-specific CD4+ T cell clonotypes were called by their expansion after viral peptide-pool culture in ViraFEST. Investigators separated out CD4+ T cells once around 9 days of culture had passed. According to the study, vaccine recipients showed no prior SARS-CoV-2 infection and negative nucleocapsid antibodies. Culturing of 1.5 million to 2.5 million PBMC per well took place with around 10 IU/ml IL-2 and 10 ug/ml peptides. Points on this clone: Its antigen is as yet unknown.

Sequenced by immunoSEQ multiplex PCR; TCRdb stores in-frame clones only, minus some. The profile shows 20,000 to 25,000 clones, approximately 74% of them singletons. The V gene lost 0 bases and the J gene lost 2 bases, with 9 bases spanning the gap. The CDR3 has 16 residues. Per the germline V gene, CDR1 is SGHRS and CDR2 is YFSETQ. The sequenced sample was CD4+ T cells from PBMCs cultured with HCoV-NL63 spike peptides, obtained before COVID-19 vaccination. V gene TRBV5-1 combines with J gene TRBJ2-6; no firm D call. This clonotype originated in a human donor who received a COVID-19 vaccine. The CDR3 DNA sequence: TGCGCCAGCAGCTTGGCCGGTTCCACTGGGGCCAACGTCCTGACTTTC. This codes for CASSLAGSTGANVLTF.